The rows below give T cell receptor beta chains drawn from one sample of a study of PD-L1 blockade in urothelial cancer. Sequencing was performed with immunoSEQ multiplex PCR; in TCRdb, only in-frame clones are kept and a portion is missing. Among around 110,000 clones listed, approximately 90% were seen once. The sample was PBMCs, taken around atezolizumab (anti-PD-L1) treatment. Receptor source: a man aged 60 to 75 with urothelial cancer. CDR3s include the opening cysteine and the closing phenylalanine or tryptophan. D genes are given only for firm matches. Rows may omit the clone size; those that give it use once, few, many or a size class.

size	D	V	J	CDR3	DNA
-	-	TRBV4-3	TRBJ2-2	CASSQDGEANTGELFF	TGCGCCAGCAGCCAAGATGGTGAGGCAAACACCGGGGAGCTGTTTTTT
once	-	TRBV18	TRBJ2-1	CASSPQQGRNEQFF	TGTGCCAGCTCACCACAACAGGGCAGGAATGAGCAGTTCTTC
-	TRBD2	TRBV28	TRBJ2-5	CASRRLALKETQYF	TGTGCCAGCAGGAGACTAGCGCTTAAAGAGACCCAGTACTTC
-	TRBD1	TRBV7-9	TRBJ1-5	CASSRTGDSNQPQHF	TGTGCCAGCAGTCGTACAGGGGATAGCAATCAGCCCCAGCATTTT
-	TRBD2	TRBV6-4	TRBJ2-1	CASSAKGLAGGISYNEQFF	TGTGCCAGCAGTGCCAAAGGACTAGCGGGAGGAATCTCCTACAATGAGCAGTTCTTC
-	TRBD1	TRBV5-5	TRBJ2-4	CASSTTGDYIQYF	TGTGCCAGCAGCACGACAGGGGATTACATTCAGTACTTC
-	TRBD2	TRBV29-1	TRBJ2-2	CSVRASGDTGELFF	TGCAGCGTACGGGCTAGCGGGGACACCGGGGAGCTGTTTTTT
-	TRBD1	TRBV5-4	TRBJ2-4	CASSARTGGNIQYF	TGTGCCAGCAGCGCAAGGACAGGGGGGAACATTCAGTACTTC
-	TRBD1	TRBV18	TRBJ2-7	CASSTTGAGEQYF	TGTGCCAGCTCGACGACAGGGGCCGGGGAGCAGTACTTC
-	-	TRBV19	TRBJ1-5	CATTKGGEPQHF	TGTGCCACTACCAAAGGAGGGGAGCCCCAGCATTTT
-	TRBD1	TRBV9	TRBJ2-3	CASSVTGVPDTQYF	TGTGCCAGCAGCGTGACAGGGGTGCCAGATACGCAGTATTTT
once	TRBD1	TRBV27	TRBJ2-3	CASTPGQGLTDTQYF	TGTGCCAGCACCCCTGGACAGGGTTTGACAGATACGCAGTATTTT
-	TRBD1	TRBV5-1	TRBJ1-1	CASSLEQGANEAFF	TGCGCCAGCAGCTTGGAACAGGGGGCAAATGAAGCTTTCTTT
-	-	TRBV9	TRBJ2-5	CASSVDQDQETQYF	TGTGCCAGCAGCGTAGATCAGGATCAAGAGACCCAGTACTTC
once	TRBD2	TRBV5-1	TRBJ2-1	CASSLGSGKYNEQFF	TGCGCCAGCAGCTTGGGCAGCGGGAAGTACAATGAGCAGTTCTTC
-	-	TRBV7-9	TRBJ2-7	CASSLAQGQGYEQYF	TGTGCCAGCAGCTTAGCTCAGGGGCAGGGCTACGAGCAGTACTTC
-	-	TRBV9	TRBJ2-1	CASSSRTGDSYNEQFF	TGTGCCAGCAGCTCAAGGACGGGGGACTCCTACAATGAGCAGTTCTTC
-	-	TRBV7-6	TRBJ2-3	CASTPRGLGADTQYF	TGTGCCAGCACCCCTCGGGGGTTGGGCGCAGATACGCAGTATTTT
once	TRBD1	TRBV29-1	TRBJ1-2	CSVNVGQGAGGYTF	TGCAGCGTTAATGTAGGACAGGGCGCGGGGGGCTACACCTTC
-	-	TRBV10-1	TRBJ2-7	CASSDRARGEQYF	TGCGCCAGCAGCGACCGGGCACGGGGCGAGCAGTACTTC
-	-	TRBV5-8	TRBJ1-2	CASNQGVGGYTF	TGTGCCAGCAACCAAGGGGTAGGCGGCTACACCTTC
-	-	TRBV15	TRBJ1-2	CATSRGQGNGYTF	TGTGCCACCAGCAGAGGTCAGGGGAATGGCTACACCTTC
-	TRBD1	TRBV5-4	TRBJ1-4	CASSRTGENEKLFF	TGTGCCAGCAGCCGGACAGGGGAGAATGAAAAACTGTTTTTT
once	-	TRBV5-1	TRBJ1-6	CASSTSSYNSPLHF	TGCGCCAGCAGTACGAGTTCCTATAATTCACCCCTCCACTTT
-	-	TRBV7-9	TRBJ2-5	CASSPTEQETQYF	TGTGCCAGCAGCCCCACAGAACAAGAGACCCAGTACTTC
-	TRBD2	TRBV5-1	TRBJ2-1	CASSFRLAGGQEEQFF	TGCGCCAGCAGCTTCCGACTAGCGGGGGGGCAGGAGGAGCAGTTCTTC
-	TRBD1	TRBV6-1	TRBJ2-7	CASSESGGPYEQYF	TGTGCCAGCAGTGAATCAGGGGGCCCGTACGAGCAGTACTTC